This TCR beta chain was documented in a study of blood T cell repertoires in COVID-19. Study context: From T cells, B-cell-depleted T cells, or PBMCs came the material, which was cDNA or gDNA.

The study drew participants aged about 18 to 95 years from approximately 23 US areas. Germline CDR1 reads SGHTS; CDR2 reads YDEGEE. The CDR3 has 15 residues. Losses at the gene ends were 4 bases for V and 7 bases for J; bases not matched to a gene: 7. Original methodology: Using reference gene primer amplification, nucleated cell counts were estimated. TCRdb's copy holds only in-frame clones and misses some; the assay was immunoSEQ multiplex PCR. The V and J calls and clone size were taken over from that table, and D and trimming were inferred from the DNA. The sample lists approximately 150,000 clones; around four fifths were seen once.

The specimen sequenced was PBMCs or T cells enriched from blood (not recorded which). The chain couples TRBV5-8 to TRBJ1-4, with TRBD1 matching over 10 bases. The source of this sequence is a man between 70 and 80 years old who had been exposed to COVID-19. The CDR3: CASSLRDRGSEKLFF. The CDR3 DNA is TGTGCCAGCAGCCTAAGGGACAGGGGAAGTGAAAAACTGTTTTTT.